Listed here are 7 T cell receptor beta chains from one sample, sequenced in a study of human T cells and chemical hapten exposure (dated by TCRdb to the early 2020s). Libraries were prepared through 5' RACE. The run used an Illumina MiSeq. TCRdb trimmed public reads at Q25 via fastp, called clones via MiXCR and kept in-frame beta chains. Here each entry gathers all rows of one CDR3 protein and keeps the most common genes and DNA. The sample table holds about 140,000 distinct CDR3 sequences, of which roughly 4% were seen once. Over 1.3% of the sample is in the top ten clones. Unfractionated whole blood was collected in Tempus Blood RNA tubes, and total RNA was extracted from that blood. The receptors here all came from a female donor in good health.

Only a few counts were recorded for this clonotype. The CDR3 here is CASSFQTSGGYEQYF. DNA for the CDR3: TGTGCCAGCAGCTTCCAGACTAGCGGGGGTTACGAGCAGTACTTC. This sequence joins TRBV13 and TRBJ2-7, with 12 bases matching TRBD2. V shed 3 bases, J shed 4 bases, and the junction held 4 bases outside the gene matches. Germline V lookup: CDR1 PRHDT, CDR2 FYEKMQ (reference sequence). The length of the CDR3 is 15 residues.

The chain employs TRBV20-1 and TRBJ2-3; the match to TRBD2 covers 8 bases. V lost 3 bases, J lost 1 base, and 0 bases stayed unmatched. Per the germline V gene, CDR1 is DFQATT and CDR2 is SNEGSKA (reference sequence). This CDR3 is 13 amino acids long. The CDR3 reads CSARRGGTDTQYF. The CDR3 DNA is TGCAGTGCTAGGCGGGGGGGCACAGATACGCAGTATTTT.

As regards this clonotype: A clone one base away is much larger, so this may be a read error. The J gene is TRBJ2-1, the V gene TRBV7-7; 7 bases align to TRBD2. The trim removed 5 bases at V and 10 bases at J, leaving 11 bases unmatched. Germline loops: CDR1 SSHAT, CDR2 FNYEAQ (reference sequence). The CDR3 loop spans 14 amino acids. CDR3 protein: CASSHRGEGKEQFF. CDR3 coding DNA: TGTGCCAGCAGCCACCGGGGGGAGGGTAAAGAGCAGTTCTTC.

This clonotype was observed at least ten times. The chain couples TRBV6-1 to TRBJ1-2; D is undetermined. Between the trimmed V and J ends, which lost 5 bases and 0 bases, there was a span of 13 bases. The CDR3 loop spans 15 amino acids. CDR1 and CDR2 (germline): MNHNS, SASEGT. The CDR3 nucleotides read TGTGCCAGCAGTTTCCCCGGACGGACTAACTATGGCTACACCTTC. Its protein is CASSFPGRTNYGYTF.

The sample holds many counts of this clonotype. The chain is built from TRBV9 and TRBJ2-3; D is unclear. V dropped 5 bases and J dropped 2 bases, with 6 bases sitting between them. Germline V gene lookup returns CDR1 SGDLS and CDR2 YYNGEE. The CDR3 is 12 amino acids. Here the CDR3 DNA reads TGTGCCAGCAGGGGTAACACAGATACGCAGTATTTT. Its translation: CASRGNTDTQYF.

In this sample, this clonotype turned up a few times. This chain connects TRBV2 to TRBJ2-7; D is unclear. CDR1 is SNHLY and CDR2 is FYNNEI in the germline V gene. The V end was cut by 6 bases, the J end by 6 bases, with 12 bases between. The CDR3 extends over 12 amino acids. CDR3: CASSKTGTEQYF. The CDR3 region has the DNA TGTGCCAGCAGCAAAACGGGTACCGAGCAGTACTTC.

V gene TRBV6-2 or TRBV6-3 combines with J gene TRBJ2-7; D assignment may be TRBD1 or TRBD2 (5 bases each). V shed 6 bases and J shed 0 bases, with 12 bases lying between them. Germline V gene data show CDR1 as MNHEY and CDR2 as SVGEGT. The CDR3 has 14 amino acids. The CDR3 nucleotides are TGTGCCAGCAGCTATCCAGGGAGCTCCTACGAGCAGTACTTC. Translation: CASSYPGSSYEQYF.